A selection of T cell receptor beta chains follows, all from one sample in a study of blood T cells in healthy people across ages. A single record per CDR3 protein comes from TCRdb applying MiXCR to the 5' RACE reads. The table records 1.5 million to 2 million distinct CDR3 sequences, 30% to 40% of them present only once. Sequencing used blood. Receptor source: a human donor in good health. The CDR3 runs from the conserved cysteine through the conserved F or W. The D gene is left open where the match is weak. Only some rows state a clone size, as once, few, many or a class for expanded clones.

size	length	D	J	V	DNA	CDR3
-	13	TRBD1	TRBJ1-2	TRBV2	TGTGCCATCACGGGACAGGTGGGCTATGGCTACACCTTC	CAITGQVGYGYTF
-	16	-	TRBJ2-7	TRBV6-2/TRBV6-3	TGTGCCAGCAGTTACTCTTTCGAATACTCCTACAATGAGCAGTACTTC	CASSYSFEYSYNEQYF
once	17	TRBD1	TRBJ2-1	TRBV6-2/TRBV6-3	TGTGCCAGCAGTATGACAATGGGACAGGGATTCTACAATGAGCAGTTCTTC	CASSMTMGQGFYNEQFF
few	14	TRBD1	TRBJ2-7	TRBV29-1	TGCAGCGTTGCAGGGACAGGTTTTTCCTACGAGCAGTACTTC	CSVAGTGFSYEQYF
-	15	TRBD2	TRBJ2-5	TRBV2	TGTGCCAGCAGTGAGCCTCTAGCGGGGGTGGAGACCCAGTACTTC	CASSEPLAGVETQYF
-	14	-	TRBJ1-2	TRBV20-1	TGCAGTGCAACCGCAGCCCAACGGGACTATGGCTACACCTTC	CSATAAQRDYGYTF
once	15	-	TRBJ2-3	TRBV5-1	TGCGCCAGCAGCTGGGGGGAGCATAGCACAGATACGCAGTATTTT	CASSWGEHSTDTQYF
few	14	-	TRBJ1-4	TRBV4-1	TGCGCCAGCAGCCAAGTTTTTGGTTATGAAAAACTGTTTTTT	CASSQVFGYEKLFF
-	16	-	TRBJ2-1	TRBV18	TGTGCCAGCTCACCGGTGGCAGGGCCGATACTGGGTGAGCAGTTCTTC	CASSPVAGPILGEQFF
few	14	-	TRBJ2-7	TRBV7-6	TGTGCCAGCAGCCCCACCGGGGGGCAGGGCGAGCAGTACTTC	CASSPTGGQGEQYF
few	13	-	TRBJ2-1	TRBV6-5	TGTGCCAGCATGTCGGCGCCCTACAATGAGCAGTTCTTC	CASMSAPYNEQFF
many	16	-	TRBJ2-3	TRBV12-3/TRBV12-4	TGTGCCAGCAGTCCTTATTTGGGCAGTGATGCAGATACGCAGTATTTT	CASSPYLGSDADTQYF
-	12	-	TRBJ2-5	TRBV30	TGTGCCTGGAAGAGGGGGCAAGAGACCCAGTACTTC	CAWKRGQETQYF
-	15	-	TRBJ2-3	TRBV5-1	TGCGCCAGCAGCGTATGGGACACCTTGGCAGATACGCAGTATTTT	CASSVWDTLADTQYF
-	15	-	TRBJ2-1	TRBV28	TGTGCCAGCAGTGAGACAGGTGACTCCTACAATGAGCAGTTCTTC	CASSETGDSYNEQFF
-	18	-	TRBJ2-4	TRBV20-1	TGCAGTGCAAATACCAAATTGGGGAGACAGATACCTGACAATGAGCAGTACTTC	CSANTKLGRQIPDNEQYF
-	14	-	TRBJ2-5	TRBV11-2	TGTGCCAGCAGCCCCCTAGTCCAGGGAGGGACCCAGTACTTC	CASSPLVQGGTQYF
-	14	-	TRBJ2-3	TRBV6-5	TGTGCCAGCAGTTACTCGGCAGGGGAGGGTACGCAGTATTTT	CASSYSAGEGTQYF
many	19	TRBD2	TRBJ2-7	TRBV28	TGTGCCAGCAGTGCCGGACTAGCGGGGGGCCCGTTCGGCCTCTACGAGCAGTACTTC	CASSAGLAGGPFGLYEQYF
few	13	-	TRBJ2-3	TRBV7-9	TGTGCCAGCAGCTTAGGGGCACCCTCTACGCAGTATTTT	CASSLGAPSTQYF
once	17	-	TRBJ1-1	TRBV20-1	TGCAGTGCTAGAGAGTGGGGGACGGTCGCGGTGAACACTGAAGCTTTCTTT	CSAREWGTVAVNTEAFF
-	14	TRBD1	TRBJ2-7	TRBV7-9	TGTGCCAGCAGCTTTGGGACAGGGAACGACGAGCAGTACTTC	CASSFGTGNDEQYF
few	14	-	TRBJ2-5	TRBV6-2/TRBV6-3	TGTGCCAGCGGCTCCACGGCGCCAAAATACGAGCGGTACTTC	CASGSTAPKYERYF
-	15	TRBD1	TRBJ1-5	TRBV27	TGTGCCAGCAGCAATTCCGGGACAGGAAATCAGCCCCAGCATTTT	CASSNSGTGNQPQHF
few	15	-	TRBJ2-1	TRBV12-3/TRBV12-4	TGTGCCAGCAGTCCAGTCGGGACCCCGGAGGTAAAGCAGTTCTTC	CASSPVGTPEVKQFF
-	15	-	TRBJ1-5	TRBV2	TGTGCCAGCAGGACGGGACAAAATCGCTATCAGCCCCAGCATTTT	CASRTGQNRYQPQHF
-	14	-	TRBJ1-1	TRBV6-5	TGTGCCAGCAGTTACGGTCGAGGGATCACTGAAGCTTTCTTT	CASSYGRGITEAFF
-	16	-	TRBJ2-3	TRBV11-1	TGTGCCAGCAGCTTAGGAGGTAGATTACTCACAGATACGCAGTATTTT	CASSLGGRLLTDTQYF
few	15	TRBD1	TRBJ2-7	TRBV27	TGTGCCAGCAGTTTCGTGGGACAGGGGTTATACGAGCAGTACTTC	CASSFVGQGLYEQYF
-	12	-	TRBJ1-1	TRBV13	TGTGCCAGCAGCCCCCGGCCCACTGAAGCTTTCTTT	CASSPRPTEAFF
many	13	-	TRBJ2-4	TRBV10-3	TGTGCCATCAGTGGTCGGGATCCGGACATTCAGTACTTC	CAISGRDPDIQYF
few	17	-	TRBJ2-7	TRBV6-2/TRBV6-3	TGTGCCAGCTACGGACCGCCAACCCCCTTACTCTCCTACGAGCAGTACTTC	CASYGPPTPLLSYEQYF
-	13	-	TRBJ1-6	TRBV24-1	TGTGCCACCAGTGATCCCAATAATTCACCCCTCCACTTT	CATSDPNNSPLHF
few	13	TRBD2	TRBJ2-5	TRBV12-3/TRBV12-4	TGTGCCAGCTGCATAGCGGGATGGGAGACCCAGTACTTC	CASCIAGWETQYF
-	18	-	TRBJ1-5	TRBV12-3/TRBV12-4	TGTGCCAGCACCCTTCGGAGCCTCGGGCCCCAACCCAATCAGCCCCAGCATTTT	CASTLRSLGPQPNQPQHF
few	16	TRBD1	TRBJ1-2	TRBV7-2	TGTGCCAGCAGCTTAGCGGGGGGACAGGGAGGCTATGGCTACACCTTC	CASSLAGGQGGYGYTF
few	16	-	TRBJ2-1	TRBV9	TGTGCCAGCAGCGTAGCAGGATCCTCTGGTTTAGATGAGCAGTTCTTC	CASSVAGSSGLDEQFF
-	17	TRBD1	TRBJ1-2	TRBV18	TGTGCCAGCTCACCAAGACAGGGGATTATGTCTACTGAGGGCTACACCTTC	CASSPRQGIMSTEGYTF
-	14	-	TRBJ1-1	TRBV11-1	TGTGCCAGCAGCTTAGAAGTACAGGGCCAGGAGGCTTTCTTT	CASSLEVQGQEAFF
-	14	-	TRBJ2-5	TRBV3-1	TGTGCCAGCAGCTTTCGGGCCAGCCAAGAGACCCAGTACTTC	CASSFRASQETQYF
few	14	TRBD2	TRBJ2-7	TRBV2	TGTGCCAGCAGGGCCCTAGCGGGGGTCTACGAGCAGTACTTC	CASRALAGVYEQYF
few	14	-	TRBJ2-5	TRBV2	TGTGCCAGCACTCCCCGGGCGACGGGGGAGACCCAGTACTTC	CASTPRATGETQYF
-	13	TRBD1	TRBJ1-5	TRBV6-2/TRBV6-3	TGTGCCACCACAGGGGGACGAGAGCAGCCCCAGCATTTT	CATTGGREQPQHF
-	16	-	TRBJ2-1	TRBV7-2	TGTGCCAGCAGCTTAGTCTTGAGAGGGGCCTACAATGAGCAGTTCTTC	CASSLVLRGAYNEQFF
-	13	-	TRBJ2-7	TRBV6-2/TRBV6-3	TGTGCCAGCAGTTACGCTCTGGGGACGGAGCAGTACTTC	CASSYALGTEQYF
-	13	-	TRBJ1-1	TRBV30	TGTGCCTCCGGACAGCTCATGAACACTGAAGCTTTCTTT	CASGQLMNTEAFF
once	13	-	TRBJ2-1	TRBV3-1	TGTGCCAGCAGCCGCTCCAGTTGGGATGAGCAGTTCTTC	CASSRSSWDEQFF
-	15	-	TRBJ1-1	TRBV5-6	TGTGCCAGCAGCTTGATTGGGGTTCCGAACACTGAAGCTTTCTTT	CASSLIGVPNTEAFF
-	13	-	TRBJ1-2	TRBV15	TGTGCCACCAGCAGAGCACAGGCTCGCGGCTACACCTTC	CATSRAQARGYTF
-	15	TRBD1	TRBJ2-7	TRBV28	TGTGCCAGCAGTGGGCCTGGGACAGGGGGCGACGAGCAGTACTTC	CASSGPGTGGDEQYF